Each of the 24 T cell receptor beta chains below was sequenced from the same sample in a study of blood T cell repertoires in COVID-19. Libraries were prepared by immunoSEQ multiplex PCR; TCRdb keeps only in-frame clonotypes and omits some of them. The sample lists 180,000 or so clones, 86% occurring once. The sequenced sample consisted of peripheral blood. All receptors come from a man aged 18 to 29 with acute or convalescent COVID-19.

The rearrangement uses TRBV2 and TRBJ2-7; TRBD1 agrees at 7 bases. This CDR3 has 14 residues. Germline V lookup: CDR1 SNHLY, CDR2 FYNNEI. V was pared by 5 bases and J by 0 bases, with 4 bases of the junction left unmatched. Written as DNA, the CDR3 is TGTGCCAGCAGTAGGACAGGAAGCTCCTACGAGCAGTACTTC. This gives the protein CASSRTGSSYEQYF.

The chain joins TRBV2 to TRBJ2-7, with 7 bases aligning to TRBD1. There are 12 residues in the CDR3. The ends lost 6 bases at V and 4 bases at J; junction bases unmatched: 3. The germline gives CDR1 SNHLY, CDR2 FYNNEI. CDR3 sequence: CASRGQVYEQYF. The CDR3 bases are TGTGCCAGCAGAGGACAGGTTTACGAGCAGTACTTC.

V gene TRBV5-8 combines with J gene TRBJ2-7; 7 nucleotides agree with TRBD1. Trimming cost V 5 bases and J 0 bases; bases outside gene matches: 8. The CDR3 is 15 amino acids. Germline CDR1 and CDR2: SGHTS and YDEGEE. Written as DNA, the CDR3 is TGTGCCAGCAGTCGTGACAGGGACAGCTCCTACGAGCAGTACGTC. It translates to CASSRDRDSSYEQYV.

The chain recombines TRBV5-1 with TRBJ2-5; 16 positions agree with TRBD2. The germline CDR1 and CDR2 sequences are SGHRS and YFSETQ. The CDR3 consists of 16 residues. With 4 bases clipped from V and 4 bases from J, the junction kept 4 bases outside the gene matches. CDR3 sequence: CASSPGLAGGIETQYF. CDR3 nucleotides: TGCGCCAGCAGCCCGGGACTAGCGGGGGGGATAGAGACCCAGTACTTC.

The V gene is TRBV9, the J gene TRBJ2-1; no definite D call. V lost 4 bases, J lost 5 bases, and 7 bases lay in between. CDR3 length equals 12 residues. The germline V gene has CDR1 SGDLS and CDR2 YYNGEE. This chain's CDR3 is CASSSLDNEQFF. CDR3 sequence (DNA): TGTGCCAGCAGCTCCCTCGACAATGAGCAGTTCTTC.

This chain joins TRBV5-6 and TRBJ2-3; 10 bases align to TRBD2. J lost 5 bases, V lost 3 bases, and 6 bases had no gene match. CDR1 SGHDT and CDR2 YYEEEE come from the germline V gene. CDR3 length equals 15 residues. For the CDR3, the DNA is TGTGCCAGCAGCTACCAAGCGGGGGGGATAGATACGCAGTATTTT. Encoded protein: CASSYQAGGIDTQYF.

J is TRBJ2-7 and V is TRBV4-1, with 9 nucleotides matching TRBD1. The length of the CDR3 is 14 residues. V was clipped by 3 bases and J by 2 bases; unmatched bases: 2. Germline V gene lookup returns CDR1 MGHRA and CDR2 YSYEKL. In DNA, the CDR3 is TGCGCCAGCAGCCACCGGGACAGGGCCTACGAGCAGTACTTC. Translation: CASSHRDRAYEQYF.

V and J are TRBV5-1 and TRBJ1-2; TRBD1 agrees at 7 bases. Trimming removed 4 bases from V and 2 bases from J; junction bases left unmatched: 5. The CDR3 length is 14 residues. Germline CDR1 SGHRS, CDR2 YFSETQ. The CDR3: CASSVGGSNYGYTF. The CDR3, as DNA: TGCGCCAGCAGCGTAGGGGGCTCGAACTATGGCTACACCTTC.

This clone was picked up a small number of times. The CDR3 reads CASSPPRTSVYNEQFF. Here the CDR3 DNA reads TGTGCCAGCTCACCACCTCGGACTAGCGTATACAATGAGCAGTTCTTC. The chain links TRBV18 to TRBJ2-1; TRBD2 matches 9 bases. After removal of 0 bases from V and 4 bases from J, the junction contained 4 bases not matched to a gene. The CDR3 length is 16 residues. CDR1 and CDR2 from the germline V gene are KGHSH and LQKENI.

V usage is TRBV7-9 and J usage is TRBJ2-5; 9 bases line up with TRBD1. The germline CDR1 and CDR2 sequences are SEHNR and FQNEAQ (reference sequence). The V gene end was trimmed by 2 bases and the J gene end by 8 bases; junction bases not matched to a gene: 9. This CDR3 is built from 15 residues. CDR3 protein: CASSLPGQGSLTQYF. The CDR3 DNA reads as TGTGCCAGCAGCTTACCCGGACAGGGGAGTTTAACCCAGTACTTC. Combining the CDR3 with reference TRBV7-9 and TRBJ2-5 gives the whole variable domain DTGVSQNPRHKITKRGQNVTFRCDPISEHNRLYWYRQTLGQGPEFLTYFQNEAQLEKSRLLSDRFSAERPKGSFSTLEIQRTEQGDSAMYLCASSLPGQGSLTQYFGPGTRLLVL.

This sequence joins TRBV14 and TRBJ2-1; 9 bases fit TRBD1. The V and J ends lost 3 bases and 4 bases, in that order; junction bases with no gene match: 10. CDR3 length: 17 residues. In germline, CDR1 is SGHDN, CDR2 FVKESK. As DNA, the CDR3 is TGTGCCAGCAGCCATACCGGGACAGGGTGGGGATACAATGAGCAGTTCTTC. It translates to CASSHTGTGWGYNEQFF.

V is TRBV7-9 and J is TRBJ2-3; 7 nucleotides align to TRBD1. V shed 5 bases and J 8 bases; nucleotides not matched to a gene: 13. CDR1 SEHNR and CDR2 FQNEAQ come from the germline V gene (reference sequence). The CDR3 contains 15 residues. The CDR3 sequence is CASSAGARGFGTQYF. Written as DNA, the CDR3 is TGTGCCAGCAGCGCCGGGGCCAGGGGGTTCGGTACGCAGTATTTT.

DNA for the CDR3: TGTGCCAGCAGTTACTCGTCCAGTTACTATAATTCACCCCTCCACTTT. As protein: CASSYSSSYYNSPLHF. V is TRBV6-5 and J is TRBJ1-6, with unresolved D. The CDR3 consists of 16 residues. Per germline, CDR1 MNHEY and CDR2 SVGAGI. V lost 0 bases to trimming and J lost 3 bases, with 9 bases between them.

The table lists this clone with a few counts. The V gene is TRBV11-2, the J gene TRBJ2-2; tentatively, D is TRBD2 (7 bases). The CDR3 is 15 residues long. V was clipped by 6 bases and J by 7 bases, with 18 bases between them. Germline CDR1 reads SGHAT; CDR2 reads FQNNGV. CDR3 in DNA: TGTGCCAGCAGGAAATACGGGGGGCCCGTCGGGGAGCTGTTTTTT. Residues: CASRKYGGPVGELFF.

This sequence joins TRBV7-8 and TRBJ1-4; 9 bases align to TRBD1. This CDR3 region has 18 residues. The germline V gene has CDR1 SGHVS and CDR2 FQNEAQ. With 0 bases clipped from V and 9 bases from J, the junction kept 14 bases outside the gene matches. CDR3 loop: CASSLAAVSGQGTKKLFF. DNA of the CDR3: TGTGCCAGCAGCTTAGCGGCGGTATCAGGACAGGGGACGAAAAAACTGTTTTTT.

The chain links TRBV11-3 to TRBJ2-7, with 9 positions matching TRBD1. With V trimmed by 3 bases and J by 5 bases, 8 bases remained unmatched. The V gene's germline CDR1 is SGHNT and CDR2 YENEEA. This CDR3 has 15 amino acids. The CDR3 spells CASSLGTGSFDEQYF. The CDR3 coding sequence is TGTGCCAGCAGCTTGGGGACAGGGTCCTTCGACGAGCAGTACTTC.

The CDR3 coding sequence is TGTGCCTGGAGTGTTTTTAAGGGGTATGGCTACACCTTC. Translation: CAWSVFKGYGYTF. V is TRBV30 and J is TRBJ1-2; possible D gene TRBD1, 5 bases. Germline V gives CDR1 GTSNPN, CDR2 SVGIG (reference sequence). Trimming took 0 bases from V and 5 from J, leaving 10 bases between them. The CDR3 sequence is 13 residues long.

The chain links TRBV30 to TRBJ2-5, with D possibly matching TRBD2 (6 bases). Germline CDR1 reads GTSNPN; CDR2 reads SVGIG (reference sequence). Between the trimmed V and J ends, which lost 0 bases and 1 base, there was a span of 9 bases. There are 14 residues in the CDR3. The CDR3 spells CAWSVLGLQETQYF. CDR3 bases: TGTGCCTGGAGTGTTTTGGGACTCCAAGAGACCCAGTACTTC.

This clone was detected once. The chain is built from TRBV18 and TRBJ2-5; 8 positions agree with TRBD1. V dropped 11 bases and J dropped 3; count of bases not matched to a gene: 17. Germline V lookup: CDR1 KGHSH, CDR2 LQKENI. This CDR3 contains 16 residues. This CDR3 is CACTREGQGVEETQYF. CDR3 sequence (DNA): TGTGCCTGCACGAGGGAAGGACAGGGCGTGGAAGAGACCCAGTACTTC.

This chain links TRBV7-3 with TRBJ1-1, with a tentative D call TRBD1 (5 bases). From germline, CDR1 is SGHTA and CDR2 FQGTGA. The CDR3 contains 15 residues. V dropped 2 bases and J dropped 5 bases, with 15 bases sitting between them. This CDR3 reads CASSLYGGATTEAFF. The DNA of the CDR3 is TGTGCCAGCAGCTTATACGGCGGGGCAACGACTGAAGCTTTCTTT.

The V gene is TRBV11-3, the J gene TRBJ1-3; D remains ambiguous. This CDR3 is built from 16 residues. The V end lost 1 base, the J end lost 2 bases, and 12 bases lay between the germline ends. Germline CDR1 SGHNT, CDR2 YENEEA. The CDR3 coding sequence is TGTGCCAGCAGCTTAGGTGGGAGTTCACCTGGAAACACCATATATTTT. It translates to CASSLGGSSPGNTIYF.

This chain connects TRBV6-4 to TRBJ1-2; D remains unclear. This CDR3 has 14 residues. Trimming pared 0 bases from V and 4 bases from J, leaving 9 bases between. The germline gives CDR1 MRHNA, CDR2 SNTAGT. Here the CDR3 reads CASSDSAAGYGYTF. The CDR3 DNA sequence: TGTGCCAGCAGTGACTCGGCGGCGGGCTATGGCTACACCTTC.

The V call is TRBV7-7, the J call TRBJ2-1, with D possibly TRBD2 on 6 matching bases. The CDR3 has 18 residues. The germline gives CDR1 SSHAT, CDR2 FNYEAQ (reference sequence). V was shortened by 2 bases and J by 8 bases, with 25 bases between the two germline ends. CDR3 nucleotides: TGTGCCAGCAGCTTACCCCGCGTGGAGGGTTGTAAGGTCGATGAGCAGTTCTTC. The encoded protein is CASSLPRVEGCKVDEQFF.

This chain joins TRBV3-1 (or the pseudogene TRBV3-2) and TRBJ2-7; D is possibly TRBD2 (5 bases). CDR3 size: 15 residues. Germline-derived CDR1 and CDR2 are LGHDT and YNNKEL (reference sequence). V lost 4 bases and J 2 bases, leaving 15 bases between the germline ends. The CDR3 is CASSRRREGTYEQYF. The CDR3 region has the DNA TGTGCCAGCAGCCGCCGCAGAGAGGGCACCTACGAGCAGTACTTC.